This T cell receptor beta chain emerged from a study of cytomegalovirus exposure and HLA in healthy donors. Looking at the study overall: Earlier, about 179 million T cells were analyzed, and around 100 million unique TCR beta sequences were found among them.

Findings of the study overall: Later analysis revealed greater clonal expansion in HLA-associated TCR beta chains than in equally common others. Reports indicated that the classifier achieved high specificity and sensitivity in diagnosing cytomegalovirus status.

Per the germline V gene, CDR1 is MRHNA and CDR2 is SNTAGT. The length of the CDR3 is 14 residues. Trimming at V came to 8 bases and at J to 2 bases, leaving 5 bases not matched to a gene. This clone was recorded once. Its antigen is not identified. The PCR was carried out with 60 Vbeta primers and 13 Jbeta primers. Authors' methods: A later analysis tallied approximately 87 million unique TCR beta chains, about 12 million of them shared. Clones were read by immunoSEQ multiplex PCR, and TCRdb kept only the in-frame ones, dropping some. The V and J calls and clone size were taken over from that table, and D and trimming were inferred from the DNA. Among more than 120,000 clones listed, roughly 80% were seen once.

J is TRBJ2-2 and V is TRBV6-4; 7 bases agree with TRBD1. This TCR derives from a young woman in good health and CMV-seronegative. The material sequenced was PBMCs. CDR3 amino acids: CASSGTVNTGELFF. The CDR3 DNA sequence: TGTGCCAGCTCCGGGACAGTCAACACCGGGGAGCTGTTTTTT.